Listed here is a single T cell receptor (beta chain). The data derive from a study of T cell changes during pregnancy in multiple sclerosis. The CDR3 is made up of 17 amino acids. Germline CDR1 reads SGHTA; CDR2 reads FQGNSA. V was clipped by 3 bases and J by 6 bases, with 22 bases between them. Measured with immunoSEQ multiplex PCR; TCRdb has only the in-frame clones, and not every one. The sample holds approximately 100,000 clones, around 93% seen once. This receptor was obtained from a female donor with multiple sclerosis, enrolled in a pregnancy study. The chain couples TRBV7-2 to TRBJ2-3, with TRBD1 as a possible D gene (6 bases). Specimen: peripheral blood, collected before pregnancy. CDR3 sequence: CASSLFRRTAVEDTQYF. Written as DNA, the CDR3 is TGTGCCAGCAGCTTGTTTCGTCGGACAGCCGTAGAGGATACGCAGTATTTT.